Below are 24 T cell receptor beta chains sequenced from a single sample in a study of blood T cell repertoires in COVID-19. Sequencing used immunoSEQ multiplex PCR; TCRdb keeps in-frame clones, though not all of them. The profile shows approximately 200,000 clones, 80% to 90% of them singletons. Sequencing used peripheral blood. These receptors were obtained from a woman in her forties or fifties with acute or convalescent COVID-19.

The V gene is TRBV3-1 (or the pseudogene TRBV3-2), the J gene TRBJ2-3; the match to TRBD2 covers 9 bases. V dropped 4 bases and J dropped 0; count of bases not matched to a gene: 5. The CDR3 length is 16 residues. Germline V gives CDR1 LGHDT, CDR2 YNNKEL (reference sequence). The CDR3: CASSRLLAGSTDTQYF. DNA of the CDR3: TGTGCCAGCAGCCGCCTACTAGCGGGTAGCACAGATACGCAGTATTTT.

The V and J genes are TRBV19 and TRBJ2-3; 7 nucleotides align to TRBD2. The ends lost 4 bases at V and 6 bases at J; junction bases unmatched: 13. The CDR3 totals 16 residues. Germline CDR1 and CDR2: LNHDA and SQIVND (reference sequence). The CDR3: CASSNFLADQGDTQYF. DNA of the CDR3: TGTGCCAGTAGTAATTTTCTAGCGGACCAAGGTGATACGCAGTATTTT. The whole variable domain, filled in from reference TRBV19 and TRBJ2-3, reads DGGITQSPKYLFRKEGQNVTLSCEQNLNHDAMYWYRQDPGQGLRLIYYSQIVNDFQKGDIAEGYSVSREKKESFPLTVTSAQKNPTAFYLCASSNFLADQGDTQYFGPGTRLTVL.

The V and J genes are TRBV4-2 and TRBJ2-5, with a tentative D call TRBD2 (6 bases). V lost 5 bases and J 5 bases, leaving 15 bases between the germline ends. CDR3 length: 14 residues. The germline gives CDR1 LGHNA, CDR2 YNFKEQ. The CDR3 region has the DNA TGTGCCAGCAGCGCCAGACTAGGTCAGGAGACCCAGTACTTC. It codes for CASSARLGQETQYF.

The CDR3 loop is CAIGDTLYEQYF. The DNA for the CDR3 is TGTGCCATCGGGGACACCTTATACGAGCAGTACTTC. The chain uses TRBV10-3 and TRBJ2-7; D possibly corresponds to TRBD1 (6 bases). Germline CDR1 reads ENHRY; CDR2 reads SYGVKD. This CDR3 is built from 12 residues. V dropped 8 bases and J dropped 4 bases, with 12 bases sitting between them.

The rearrangement links TRBV9 to TRBJ2-3; D call uncertain. This CDR3 is built from 14 residues. The germline V gene encodes CDR1 SGDLS and CDR2 YYNGEE. V lost 2 bases and J 1 base, leaving 8 bases between the germline ends. CDR3 loop: CASSVRLGTDTQYF. In nucleotides, the CDR3 is TGTGCCAGCAGCGTGAGGCTTGGCACAGATACGCAGTATTTT. Combining the CDR3 with reference TRBV9 and TRBJ2-3 gives the whole variable domain DSGVTQTPKHLITATGQRVTLRCSPRSGDLSVYWYQQSLDQGLQFLIQYYNGEERAKGNILERFSAQQFPDLHSELNLSSLELGDSALYFCASSVRLGTDTQYFGPGTRLTVL.

The chain joins TRBV10-1 to TRBJ2-5; 12 bases are a match to TRBD1. After removal of 6 bases from V and 5 bases from J, the junction contained 7 bases not matched to a gene. Germline CDR1 and CDR2: WNHNN and SYGVQD (reference sequence). This CDR3 is built from 15 residues. The DNA of the CDR3 is TGCGCCAGCAGCTCGGGACAGGGGGCAGATGAGACCCAGTACTTC. As protein: CASSSGQGADETQYF.

The rearrangement links TRBV27 to TRBJ1-1, with D uncertain. The CDR3 totals 13 residues. The ends were cut back, 3 bases at V and 2 bases at J, with 7 bases in the middle. Germline-derived CDR1 and CDR2 are MNHEY and SMNVEV (reference sequence). CDR3 coding DNA: TGTGCCAGCAGTTTTACAAGAAACACTGAAGCTTTCTTT. It encodes CASSFTRNTEAFF.

V and J are TRBV3-1 (or the pseudogene TRBV3-2) and TRBJ1-4, with D hard to call. The CDR3 sequence is 16 residues long. The germline gives CDR1 LGHDT, CDR2 YNNKEL (reference sequence). V was clipped by 3 bases and J by 0 bases, with 11 bases between them. CDR3 residues: CASSHVPGTTNEKLFF. CDR3 DNA: TGTGCCAGCAGCCATGTCCCGGGGACAACTAATGAAAAACTGTTTTTT.

The chain couples TRBV5-1 to TRBJ2-2, with a possible D match to TRBD2 (5 bases). CDR1 is SGHRS and CDR2 is YFSETQ in the germline V gene. The CDR3 spans 16 residues. The ends were cut back, 1 base at V and 2 bases at J, with 12 bases in the middle. CDR3 amino acids: CASSLYGGVNTGELFF. In DNA form, the CDR3 reads TGCGCCAGCAGCTTGTATGGAGGAGTTAACACCGGGGAGCTGTTTTTT.

The V and J genes are TRBV7-2 and TRBJ2-3, with 11 bases identical to TRBD1. Trimming at V came to 1 base and at J to 5 bases, leaving 5 bases not matched to a gene. CDR3 length: 16 amino acids. Germline lookup yields CDR1 SGHTA and CDR2 FQGNSA. CDR3 coding DNA: TGTGCCAGCAGCTTAGTCGGACAGGGGGCGGGAGATACGCAGTATTTT. It encodes CASSLVGQGAGDTQYF. Supplemented by reference TRBV7-2 and TRBJ2-3, the full variable domain reads GAGVSQSPSNKVTEKGKDVELRCDPISGHTALYWYRQSLGQGLEFLIYFQGNSAPDKSGLPSDRFSAERTGGSVSTLTIQRTQQEDSAVYLCASSLVGQGAGDTQYFGPGTRLTVL.

The gene calls are TRBV5-1 and TRBJ2-7; TRBD1 matches 11 bases. The CDR3 contains 15 residues. The trim removed 4 bases at V and 2 bases at J, leaving 5 bases unmatched. CDR1 SGHRS and CDR2 YFSETQ come from the germline V gene. The CDR3 loop is CASSVGTGGAYEQYF. For the CDR3, the DNA is TGCGCCAGCAGCGTAGGGACAGGGGGGGCCTACGAGCAGTACTTC. Using reference TRBV5-1 and TRBJ2-7 for the parts outside the CDR3, the full variable domain is KAGVTQTPRYLIKTRGQQVTLSCSPISGHRSVSWYQQTPGQGLQFLFEYFSETQRNKGNFPGRFSGRQFSNSRSEMNVSTLELGDSALYLCASSVGTGGAYEQYFGPGTRLTVT.

The chain recombines TRBV5-4 with TRBJ1-2; the D gene is possibly TRBD1 (6 bases). The CDR3 length is 15 residues. Germline CDR1 is SGHNT and CDR2 is YYREEE (reference sequence). The germline V and J ends were trimmed by 0 bases and 6 bases, with 15 bases remaining between them. CDR3 in amino acids: CASSLAGAGGDGYTF. CDR3 bases: TGTGCCAGCAGCTTGGCCGGGGCGGGGGGCGATGGCTACACCTTC.

This CDR3 is CASSSDRGLGYTF. CDR3 sequence (DNA): TGTGCCAGCAGCTCAGACAGGGGGCTCGGCTACACCTTC. The rearrangement links TRBV11-2 to TRBJ1-2; 10 bases align to TRBD1. J lost 8 bases, V lost 4 bases, and 4 bases had no gene match. Per germline, CDR1 SGHAT and CDR2 FQNNGV. The CDR3 runs 13 residues.

This sequence joins TRBV12-5 and TRBJ1-1; D call uncertain. V was cut by 5 bases and J by 1 base, with 8 bases left in between. This CDR3 comprises 13 residues. Germline CDR1 and CDR2: LGHNT and FRNRAP. CDR3 loop: CASGISRNTEAFF. The CDR3 DNA reads TGTGCTAGTGGTATTTCGCGGAACACTGAAGCTTTCTTT.

The genes are TRBV19 and TRBJ1-1; 12 bases agree with TRBD1. The V segment lost 3 bases and the J segment 6 bases; nucleotides outside the gene matches: 11. Germline values: CDR1 LNHDA, CDR2 SQIVND (reference sequence). The CDR3 loop spans 17 amino acids. The CDR3 here is CASSMGPTGTGGAEAFF. The CDR3 DNA sequence: TGTGCCAGTAGTATGGGCCCGACCGGGACAGGGGGCGCTGAAGCTTTCTTT. The full variable domain, completed using reference TRBV19 and TRBJ1-1, is DGGITQSPKYLFRKEGQNVTLSCEQNLNHDAMYWYRQDPGQGLRLIYYSQIVNDFQKGDIAEGYSVSREKKESFPLTVTSAQKNPTAFYLCASSMGPTGTGGAEAFFGQGTRLTVV.

The chain is built from TRBV30 and TRBJ2-7, with a weak D call TRBD2 (6 bases). CDR3 length equals 14 residues. V was shortened by 4 bases and J by 4 bases, with 17 bases between the two germline ends. CDR1 and CDR2 (germline): GTSNPN, SVGIG (reference sequence). The CDR3 reads CAWNEDYPSYEQYF. In nucleotides, the CDR3 is TGTGCCTGGAACGAGGACTATCCATCGTACGAGCAGTACTTC.

The V and J genes are TRBV11-2 and TRBJ1-1; tentative D call: TRBD1 (5 bases). V dropped 5 bases and J dropped 0 bases, with 7 bases sitting between them. Germline CDR1 reads SGHAT; CDR2 reads FQNNGV. CDR3 size: 13 residues. The CDR3 DNA reads TGTGCCAGCAGCCGGGGGGTGAACACTGAAGCTTTCTTT. This sequence encodes CASSRGVNTEAFF.

This chain uses TRBV29-1 with TRBJ1-5; tentatively, D is TRBD1 (6 bases). The germline CDR1 and CDR2 sequences are SQVTM and ANQGSEA. The CDR3 totals 14 residues. V was clipped by 4 bases and J by 2 bases, with 12 bases between them. The CDR3 DNA reads TGCAGCGTTGTGGAACAGGGTCGCAATCAGCCCCAGCATTTT. Amino acids: CSVVEQGRNQPQHF.

The chain combines TRBV27 with TRBJ2-1; 8 bases match TRBD2. Germline CDR1 is MNHEY and CDR2 is SMNVEV (reference sequence). The CDR3 length is 13 residues. The V and J ends lost 6 bases and 4 bases, in that order; junction bases with no gene match: 2. The CDR3 region is CASRRGAYNEQFF. DNA of the CDR3: TGTGCCAGCAGGCGGGGGGCATACAATGAGCAGTTCTTC.

This chain joins TRBV6-1 and TRBJ2-4; 7 nucleotides align to TRBD2. CDR1 is MNHNS and CDR2 is SASEGT in the germline V gene. J was trimmed by 0 bases and V by 3 bases; bases with no gene match: 14. This CDR3 spans 19 amino acids. The CDR3 reads CASSERASGTDLAKNIQYF. The CDR3 DNA reads as TGTGCCAGCAGTGAGAGGGCTAGCGGAACCGATTTAGCCAAAAACATTCAGTACTTC.

V is TRBV3-1 (or the pseudogene TRBV3-2) and J is TRBJ1-6, with D unresolved. V was cut by 0 bases and J by 11 bases, with 8 bases left in between. CDR3 length equals 13 residues. Germline CDR1 is LGHDT and CDR2 is YNNKEL (reference sequence). The CDR3 protein is CASSQDLTAPLHF. The DNA of the CDR3 is TGTGCCAGCAGCCAAGATCTTACAGCACCCCTCCACTTT.

The chain has TRBV3-1 (or the pseudogene TRBV3-2) and TRBJ2-3; the D gene is possibly TRBD1 (6 bases). Germline lookup yields CDR1 LGHDT and CDR2 YNNKEL (reference sequence). V was trimmed by 5 bases and J by 3 bases, leaving 15 bases between them. The CDR3 covers 15 residues. The CDR3 region is CASSYWGRETDTQYF. CDR3 DNA sequence: TGTGCCAGCAGCTATTGGGGGCGTGAGACAGATACGCAGTATTTT.

The V call is TRBV5-1, the J call TRBJ1-2; tentatively, D is TRBD1 (5 bases). CDR3 size: 13 residues. Germline CDR1 SGHRS, CDR2 YFSETQ. Trimming left V 4 bases short and J 5 bases short, with 12 bases between. CDR3 region: CASSTGQEYGYTF. CDR3 nucleotide sequence: TGCGCCAGCAGCACCGGACAAGAATATGGCTACACCTTC.

The chain has TRBV6-5 and TRBJ2-1; 8 nucleotides agree with TRBD2. From germline, CDR1 is MNHEY and CDR2 SVGAGI. This CDR3 is built from 13 residues. Trimming at V came to 5 bases and at J to 8 bases, leaving 5 bases not matched to a gene. The CDR3: CASSTPTSDEQFF. The CDR3 coding sequence is TGTGCCAGCAGTACCCCGACTAGCGATGAGCAGTTCTTC.